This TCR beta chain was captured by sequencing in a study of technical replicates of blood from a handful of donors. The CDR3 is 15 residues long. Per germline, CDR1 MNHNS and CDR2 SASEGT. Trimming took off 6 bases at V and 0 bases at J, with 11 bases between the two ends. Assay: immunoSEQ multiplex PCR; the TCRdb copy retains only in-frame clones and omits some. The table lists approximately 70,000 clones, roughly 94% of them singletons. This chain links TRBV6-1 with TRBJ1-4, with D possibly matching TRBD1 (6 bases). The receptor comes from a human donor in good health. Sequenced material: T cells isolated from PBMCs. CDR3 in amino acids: CASRYRDPTNEKLFF. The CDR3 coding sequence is TGTGCCAGCAGATACAGGGACCCAACTAATGAAAAACTGTTTTTT.